The 26 T cell receptor beta chains below were found in one sample sequenced in a study of regulatory T cells in long-lasting Graves disease. Specified time point: persistent/refractory GD, antithyroid drugs over 5 years with positive TRAb. Construction of the TCR library relied on RNA isolated from PBMCs. CDR3 regions were amplified by Arm-PCR using iRepertoire HTBI primers to build TCR beta libraries. Each CDR3 protein gets one entry after TCRdb re-called the multiplex PCR reads with MiXCR. The repertoire consists of about 660,000 distinct CDR3 sequences, with around 30% occurring once and the leading ten covering about 40%. The material sequenced was peripheral blood mononuclear cells (PBMCs), taken when the disease was refractory, from a patient treated with antithyroid drugs. These receptors came from a female donor with Graves disease.

This clonotype was seen repeatedly, ten times or more. V is TRBV12-3 or TRBV12-4 and J is TRBJ1-4; possible D gene TRBD1, 6 bases. CDR3 length: 17 amino acids. V was clipped by 4 bases and J by 7 bases, with 22 bases between them. CDR3 DNA sequence: TGTGCCAGCAGTTCAGCACGGGCAGGGGTTCAGAGTGAAAAACTGTTTTTT. This gives the protein CASSSARAGVQSEKLFF.

This chain connects TRBV25-1 to TRBJ1-3; possible D gene TRBD1, 6 bases. Deletions cut 8 bases from V and 6 bases from J, with 17 bases between. Germline CDR1 reads MGHDK; CDR2 reads SYGVNS. The CDR3 totals 14 residues. CDR3 loop: CASRGRGEVNTIYF. DNA for the CDR3: TGTGCCAGCCGGGGCAGGGGCGAGGTAAACACCATATATTTT.

This sequence joins TRBV28 and TRBJ1-2; D uncertain. V was cut by 6 bases and J by 9 bases, with 17 bases left in between. The CDR3 spans 13 residues. CDR1 and CDR2 (germline): MDHEN, SYDVKM. CDR3 nucleotides: TGTGCCAGCAGCCCGGCCAAGGCGGATAGCTACACCTTC. This encodes CASSPAKADSYTF.

The rearrangement joins TRBV7-9 to TRBJ1-1; maybe TRBD1 (5 bases). Deletions cut 2 bases from V and 3 bases from J, with 13 bases between. The germline V gene has CDR1 SEHNR and CDR2 FQNEAQ (reference sequence). There are 15 residues in the CDR3. DNA of the CDR3: TGTGCCAGCAGCTTAAGTACAGGCATGGACACTGAAGCTTTCTTT. It translates to CASSLSTGMDTEAFF.

Regarding this clonotype: A clone one base away is much larger, so this may be a read error. CDR3 protein: CASSQVSEKLFF. As DNA, the CDR3 is TGTGCCAGCAGTCAAGTTAGTGAAAAACTGTTTTTT. This rearrangement joins TRBV25-1 to TRBJ1-4; D not certain. Looked up from germline, CDR1 is MGHDK and CDR2 is SYGVNS. CDR3 length equals 12 residues. Trimming took 5 bases from V and 7 from J, leaving 8 bases between them.

This clonotype was detected a few times. The chain carries TRBV13 and TRBJ1-2; D not resolved. The CDR3 covers 15 residues. Trimming took off 5 bases at V and 3 bases at J, with 16 bases between the two ends. CDR1 and CDR2 from the germline V gene are PRHDT and FYEKMQ (reference sequence). The DNA for the CDR3 is TGTGCCAGCAGCCGGCCCGGGGAAGCCGACTATGGCTACACCTTC. Its translation is CASSRPGEADYGYTF.

This clonotype was counted ten times or more. The J gene is TRBJ1-1, the V gene TRBV6-2 or TRBV6-3; no reliable D call. The CDR3 runs 11 residues. V was clipped by 0 bases and J by 8 bases, with 4 bases between them. The V gene's germline CDR1 is MNHEY and CDR2 SVGEGT. CDR3 DNA: TGTGCCAGCAGTTACTCTCTCGAAGCTTTCTTT. Its protein product is CASSYSLEAFF.

This rearrangement joins TRBV12-3 or TRBV12-4 to TRBJ1-1; perhaps TRBD1 as D (6 bases). The CDR3 is 12 amino acids. V lost 7 bases and J 4 bases, leaving 10 bases between the germline ends. CDR3 amino acids: CASTTGRTEAFF. The CDR3 region has the DNA TGTGCCAGCACCACAGGGCGCACTGAAGCTTTCTTT.

This clonotype was seen a handful of times. J is TRBJ1-2 and V is TRBV19; a weak D match, TRBD1 (5 bases). CDR1 and CDR2 (germline): LNHDA, SQIVND (reference sequence). This CDR3 contains 14 residues. Trimming stripped 6 bases from V and 4 bases from J, with 15 bases between. CDR3 protein: CASSAGRGTYGYTF. In DNA, the CDR3 is TGTGCCAGTAGCGCCGGCAGAGGGACCTATGGCTACACCTTC.

This clonotype has ten or more counts. The chain uses TRBV12-3 or TRBV12-4 and TRBJ1-5; D uncertain. The V end was cut by 5 bases, the J end by 0 bases, with 14 bases between. The CDR3 sequence is 16 residues long. The CDR3, as DNA: TGTGCCAGCAGTCAAGATAGACTGGATAGCAATCAGCCCCAGCATTTT. Translation: CASSQDRLDSNQPQHF.

This clonotype was observed a handful of times. This chain joins TRBV6-1 and TRBJ1-5; tentative D call: TRBD1 (6 bases). The CDR3 is 15 residues long. V lost 0 bases, J lost 4 bases, and 10 bases lay in between. Germline V gene sequence: CDR1 MNHNS, CDR2 SASEGT. The CDR3 DNA is TGTGCCAGCAGTGAAGCCTCCGGACAGAATCAGCCCCAGCATTTT. This gives the protein CASSEASGQNQPQHF.

The chain carries TRBV7-6 and TRBJ1-1, with D hard to call. The CDR3 covers 15 residues. Germline V gene data show CDR1 as SGHVS and CDR2 as FNYEAQ. Trimming shortened V by 2 bases and J by 0 bases, and 10 bases separated the two germline ends. CDR3 in DNA: TGTGCCAGCAGCTTAAGCTCAGACTTGAACACTGAAGCTTTCTTT. This gives the protein CASSLSSDLNTEAFF. The entire variable domain, with the rest obtained from reference TRBV7-6 and TRBJ1-1, is as follows: GAGVSQSPRYKVTKRGQDVALRCDPISGHVSLYWYRQALGQGPEFLTYFNYEAQQDKSGLPNDRFSAERPEGSISTLTIQRTEQRDSAMYRCASSLSSDLNTEAFFGQGTRLTVV.

The rearrangement uses TRBV12-3 or TRBV12-4 and TRBJ1-1; no definite D call. Trimming removed 7 bases at V and 0 bases at J, with 15 bases between. This CDR3 is 15 amino acids long. The CDR3 spells CASTSNSWLNTEAFF. The CDR3 DNA reads as TGTGCCAGCACCTCTAATTCTTGGTTGAACACTGAAGCTTTCTTT.

The table lists this clonotype with a few counts. V gene TRBV28 combines with J gene TRBJ1-1; weak D call: TRBD1 (6 bases). Trimming removed 6 bases from V and 4 bases from J, with 18 bases in between. The germline V gene has CDR1 MDHEN and CDR2 SYDVKM. This CDR3 has 15 residues. The CDR3 region has the DNA TGTGCCAGCAGCCCCCGCAGGGGATTTGGCACTGAAGCTTTCTTT. Translating gives CASSPRRGFGTEAFF.

The rearrangement links TRBV9 to TRBJ2-4, with TRBD2 as a possible D gene (6 bases). The germline V gene has CDR1 SGDLS and CDR2 YYNGEE. V was clipped by 3 bases and J by 8 bases, with 9 bases between them. The CDR3 length is 12 residues. The CDR3, as DNA: TGTGCCAGCAGCGGGGGCGGGGACATTCAGTACTTC. This gives the protein CASSGGGDIQYF.

In nucleotides, the CDR3 is TGTGCCAGCAGCCAAGATAGGAGACAGGGCCCTTACGAGCAGTACTTC. It translates to CASSQDRRQGPYEQYF. The chain couples TRBV14 to TRBJ2-7, with 7 bases matching TRBD1. Trimming cost V 0 bases and J 4 bases; bases outside gene matches: 9. The CDR3 has 16 residues. Germline V lookup: CDR1 SGHDN, CDR2 FVKESK.

Only a few counts were recorded for this clonotype. Sequence at one end of the junction differs from germline and may be a read error. The chain carries TRBV4-1 and TRBJ2-5; possibly TRBD2 for D (6 bases). The CDR3 is 17 residues long. CDR1 is MGHRA, CDR2 YSYEKL, per germline. CDR3 protein: CASRQGGGGATKETQYF. The DNA for the CDR3 is TGCGCCAGCAGACAAGGTGGGGGAGGTGCGACTAAAGAGACCCAGTACTTC.

The sample holds many counts of this clonotype. This sequence joins TRBV11-2 and TRBJ2-7; 10 nucleotides align to TRBD1. Germline V gives CDR1 SGHAT, CDR2 FQNNGV. J lost 3 bases, V lost 5 bases, and 7 bases had no gene match. CDR3 length: 15 amino acids. CDR3 residues: CASSEGQGRDYEQYF. CDR3 DNA sequence: TGTGCCAGCAGCGAGGGACAGGGGCGAGACTACGAGCAGTACTTC.

The sample holds many counts of this clonotype. This sequence joins TRBV27 and TRBJ2-4; 12 nucleotides line up with TRBD2. J gave up 0 bases and V 2 bases, and 8 bases lay outside the gene matches. Germline V gene data show CDR1 as MNHEY and CDR2 as SMNVEV (reference sequence). This CDR3 is 19 amino acids long. CDR3 sequence reads: CASSLDWLAGGPAKNIQYF. The CDR3 region has the DNA TGTGCCAGCAGTTTAGATTGGCTAGCGGGAGGGCCAGCCAAAAACATTCAGTACTTC.

This clonotype was detected a few times. CDR3 bases: TGCAGTGCTAGTGACCCGTTTAACTTGTACACTGAAGCTTTCTTT. Amino acids: CSASDPFNLYTEAFF. The chain links TRBV20-1 to TRBJ1-1, with D uncertain. The germline V gene encodes CDR1 DFQATT and CDR2 SNEGSKA (reference sequence). The ends were cut back, 3 bases at V and 3 bases at J, with 17 bases in the middle. The CDR3 runs 15 residues.

The rearrangement uses TRBV30 and TRBJ1-2; D is perhaps TRBD1 (5 bases). Germline V CDR1 and CDR2: GTSNPN, SVGIG (reference sequence). The CDR3 sequence is 13 residues long. The V gene lost 0 bases and the J gene lost 4 bases, with 9 bases spanning the gap. The CDR3 DNA is TGTGCCTGGAGTGTGGGACGGGCCTATGGCTACACCTTC. Its translation: CAWSVGRAYGYTF.

The CDR3 reads CSARDHRLAGGPGYHEQYF. The CDR3 nucleotides are TGCAGTGCTAGAGATCATCGGCTAGCGGGAGGGCCTGGGTACCACGAGCAGTACTTC. The genes are TRBV20-1 and TRBJ2-7; the match to TRBD2 covers 12 bases. V lost 0 bases to trimming and J lost 5 bases; unmatched junction nucleotides: 17. The CDR3 consists of 19 residues. Germline CDR1 reads DFQATT; CDR2 reads SNEGSKA (reference sequence).

This clonotype was seen more than once but under ten times. V usage is TRBV30 and J usage is TRBJ1-2; D gene uncertain. The CDR3 spans 16 residues. V shed 2 bases and J shed 4 bases, with 20 bases lying between them. The germline V gene encodes CDR1 GTSNPN and CDR2 SVGIG (reference sequence). DNA of the CDR3: TGTGCCTGGAGTTCCTGGGATTTTTCGACCACCTATGGCTACACCTTC. Its protein product is CAWSSWDFSTTYGYTF.

This clonotype has a count of ten or more. The chain carries TRBV7-8 and TRBJ1-1; D is perhaps TRBD1 (5 bases). The length of the CDR3 is 15 residues. CDR1 and CDR2 from the germline V gene are SGHVS and FQNEAQ. V was pared by 0 bases and J by 5 bases, with 13 bases between. The CDR3: CASSLAGNRKTEAFF. The CDR3 DNA is TGTGCCAGCAGCTTAGCCGGGAACAGGAAGACTGAAGCTTTCTTT.

This clonotype appeared many times. The V gene is TRBV28, the J gene TRBJ2-5; TRBD1 agrees at 8 bases. The CDR3 has 18 amino acids. Germline assignment: CDR1 MDHEN and CDR2 SYDVKM. V shed 3 bases, J shed 5 bases, and the junction held 17 bases outside the gene matches. CDR3 coding DNA: TGTGCCAGCAGTTTGTCCAGGGGGCCCGGGGCAAGAGGGGAGACCCAGTACTTC. It specifies CASSLSRGPGARGETQYF. Full variable domain (outside the CDR3, taken from reference TRBV28 and TRBJ2-5): DVKVTQSSRYLVKRTGEKVFLECVQDMDHENMFWYRQDPGLGLRLIYFSYDVKMKEKGDIPEGYSVSREKKERFSLILESASTNQTSMYLCASSLSRGPGARGETQYFGPGTRLLVL.

The sample holds many counts of this clonotype. The gene calls are TRBV28 and TRBJ1-5; the match to TRBD1 covers 10 bases. V gave up 4 bases and J gave up 9 bases; unmatched junction bases: 3. CDR1 MDHEN and CDR2 SYDVKM come from the germline V gene. This CDR3 region has 13 residues. CDR3 in amino acids: CASSSGQGRPQHF. In DNA, the CDR3 is TGTGCCAGCAGTTCGGGACAGGGGAGGCCCCAGCATTTT.